The subject of this entry is one TCR beta chain. Clones were sequenced by immunoSEQ multiplex PCR, and TCRdb holds only the in-frame ones, with some missing. This sample has about 66,000 clones, with around 87% found just once. This sample stems from a study of OX40 agonist ivuxolimab in advanced cancers. V was trimmed by 10 bases and J by 1 base, leaving 15 bases between them. This CDR3 comprises 14 residues. Germline CDR1 reads ENHRY; CDR2 reads SYGVKD. Here the sequenced sample was CD4+ or CD8+ T cells sorted from blood, taken in a trial of the OX40 agonist ivuxolimab. V and J are TRBV10-3 and TRBJ2-3; a possible D gene is TRBD2 (7 bases). The source is an adult with an advanced solid tumor such as melanoma, head and neck, liver or kidney cancer. CDR3 region: CATHGGPRTDTQYF. DNA for the CDR3: TGTGCCACCCACGGGGGGCCACGCACAGATACGCAGTATTTT.